This T cell receptor (beta chain) is from a study of T cell repertoires in cytomegalovirus infection. Study information: Evidence of both CMV infection and a matching HLA type came from public TCR beta signatures.

J gave up 5 bases and V 3 bases, and 5 bases lay outside the gene matches. The germline V gene has CDR1 SGHTA and CDR2 FQGTGA. The CDR3 extends over 15 amino acids. TCRdb ran MiXCR on the reads and lists one entry per CDR3 protein. The table records about 180,000 distinct CDR3 sequences, approximately 14% of them present only once. This clonotype was recorded at least ten times. Its specificity is not known. General study findings and limits: Within the response measured ex vivo, HLA-C-restricted CMV-specific TCR beta clonotypes were dominant. The cumulative frequency of public TCR beta families identified carriers of CMV plus the relevant HLA.

The TCR sequence derives from a human donor in good health (CMV status not recorded). Some clones in this sample may be carry-over from other donors' samples. The sequenced sample consisted of PBMCs. The rearrangement links TRBV7-3 to TRBJ2-3; 10 nucleotides agree with TRBD1. The CDR3 DNA follows: TGTGCCAGCAGCTTGGGACAGGGGAGAGGAGATACGCAGTATTTT. This gives the protein CASSLGQGRGDTQYF. Based on the CDR3 plus reference TRBV7-3 and TRBJ2-3, the full variable domain is GAGVSQTPSNKVTEKGKYVELRCDPISGHTALYWYRQSLGQGPEFLIYFQGTGAADDSGLPNDRFFAVRPEGSVSTLKIQRTERGDSAVYLCASSLGQGRGDTQYFGPGTRLTVL.